The T cell receptor (beta chain) described here comes from a study of T cells in Graves' hyperthyroidism and ophthalmopathy. Overall study results and limits: Blood shared most expanded thyroid clonotypes above 0.001.

Looked up from germline, CDR1 is SGHTS and CDR2 is YDEGEE. V shed 4 bases, J shed 4 bases, and the junction held 11 bases outside the gene matches. This CDR3 is 18 amino acids long. Ophthalmopathy cases met thresholds of Clinical Activity Score at least 3, NOSPECS grade at least 4 and duration under 3 months. Diagnoses were established using clinical symptoms, serum thyroxine and TRAb, thyroid ultrasound and orbital computed tomography. The source of the PBMCs was over 8.5 ml of fresh peripheral blood. There were TCR beta CDR3 regions amplified from RNA transcripts. First-round RT-PCR with HTBI primers amplified the TCR CDR3 region. A single record per CDR3 protein comes from TCRdb applying MiXCR to the multiplex PCR reads. The table shows 350,000 to 450,000 distinct CDR3 sequences, with about 14% occurring only once. At least ten counts were recorded for this clonotype. The target antigen is unknown.

The sample taken for sequencing was blood. This receptor was identified in a man aged 50-59 years with Graves' ophthalmopathy. The V and J genes are TRBV5-8 and TRBJ2-3; TRBD2 matches 14 bases. The CDR3 bases are TGTGCCAGCAGCCGAACCGGACTAGCGGGAGGATCGGCAGATACGCAGTATTTT. Residues: CASSRTGLAGGSADTQYF.